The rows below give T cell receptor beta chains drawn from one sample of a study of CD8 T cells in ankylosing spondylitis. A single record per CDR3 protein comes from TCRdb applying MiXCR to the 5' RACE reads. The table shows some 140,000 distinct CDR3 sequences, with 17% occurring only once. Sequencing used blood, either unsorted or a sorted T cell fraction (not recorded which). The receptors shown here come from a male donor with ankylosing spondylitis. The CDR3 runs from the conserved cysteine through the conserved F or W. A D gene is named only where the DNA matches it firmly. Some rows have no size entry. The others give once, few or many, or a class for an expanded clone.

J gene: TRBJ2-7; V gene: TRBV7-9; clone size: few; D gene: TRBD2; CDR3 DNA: TGTGCCAGCAGCAAGGGACTAGCGGGAGTAAGATCCTACGAGCAGTACTTC; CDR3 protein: CASSKGLAGVRSYEQYF
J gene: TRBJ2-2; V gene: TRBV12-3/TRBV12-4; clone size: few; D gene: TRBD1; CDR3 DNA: TGTGCCAGCAGCCACCAGGGGGCGCTTGGGGAGCTGTTTTTT; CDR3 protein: CASSHQGALGELFF
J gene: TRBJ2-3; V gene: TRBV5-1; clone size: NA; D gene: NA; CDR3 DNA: TGCGCCAGCAGCTTGGTTTGGGCAGGGGAAGGAAGAGATACGCAGTATTTT; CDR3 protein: CASSLVWAGEGRDTQYF
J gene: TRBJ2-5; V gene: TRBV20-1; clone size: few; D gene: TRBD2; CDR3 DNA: TGCAGTGCTAGTAGCAGGCGGGAGGGTGGTGAGACCCAGTACTTC; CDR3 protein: CSASSRREGGETQYF
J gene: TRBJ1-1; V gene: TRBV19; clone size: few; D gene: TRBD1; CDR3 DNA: TGTGCCAGTAGTTCCGGCGACAGGGGCCATGGAGCTTTCTTT; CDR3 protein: CASSSGDRGHGAFF
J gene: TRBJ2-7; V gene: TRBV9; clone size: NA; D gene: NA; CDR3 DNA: TGTGCCAGCAGCGTACAACCGGCGACCGCGGCCTTCGAGCAGTACTTC; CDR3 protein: CASSVQPATAAFEQYF
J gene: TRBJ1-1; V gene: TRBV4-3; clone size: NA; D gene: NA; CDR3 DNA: TGCGCCAGCAGCCACCTCCAGGGGAACACTGAAGCTTTCTTT; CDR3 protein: CASSHLQGNTEAFF
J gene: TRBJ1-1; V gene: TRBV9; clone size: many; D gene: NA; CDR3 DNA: TGTGCCAGCAGCCCCTGGAGGTCGATGAACACTGAAGCTTTCTTT; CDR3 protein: CASSPWRSMNTEAFF
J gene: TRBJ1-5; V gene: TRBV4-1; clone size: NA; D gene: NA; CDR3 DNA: TGCGCCAGCAGCCAACACAGACAGCAATCACAGCCCCAGCATTTT; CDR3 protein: CASSQHRQQSQPQHF
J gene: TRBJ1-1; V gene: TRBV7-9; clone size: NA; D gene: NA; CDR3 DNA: TGTGCCAGCAGCCCGGGCGGGGGAATGAACACTGAAGCTTTCTTT; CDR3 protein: CASSPGGGMNTEAFF
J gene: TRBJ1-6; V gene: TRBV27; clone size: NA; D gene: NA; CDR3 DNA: TGTGCCAGCAGTTCCCCTCAGACAGCTCTAGGGTCACCCCTCCACTTT; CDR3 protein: CASSSPQTALGSPLHF
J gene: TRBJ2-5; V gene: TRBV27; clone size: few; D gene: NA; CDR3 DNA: TGTGCCAGCTACGGACAAGAGACCCAGTACTTC; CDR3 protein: CASYGQETQYF
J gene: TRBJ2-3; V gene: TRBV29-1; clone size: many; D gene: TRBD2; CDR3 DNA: TGCAGCGTTGAAGATCCGGGGAAGCGGGAGGGCAATGCAGATACGCAGTATTTT; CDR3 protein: CSVEDPGKREGNADTQYF
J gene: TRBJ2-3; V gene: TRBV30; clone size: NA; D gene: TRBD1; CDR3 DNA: TGTGCCTGGAGTCCGGGACAGAGCACAGATACGCAGTATTTT; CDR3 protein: CAWSPGQSTDTQYF
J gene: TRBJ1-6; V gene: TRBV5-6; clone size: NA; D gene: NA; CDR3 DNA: TGTGCCAGCAGCCACGGGACCGGCCATTCACCCCTCCACTTT; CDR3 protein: CASSHGTGHSPLHF
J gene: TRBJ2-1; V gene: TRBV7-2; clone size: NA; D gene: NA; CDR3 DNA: TGTGCCAGCAGCTTTCTCGGGGCCCTCAATGAGCAGTTCTTC; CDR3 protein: CASSFLGALNEQFF
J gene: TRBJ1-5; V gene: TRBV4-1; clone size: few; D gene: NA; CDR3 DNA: TGCGCCAGCAGCCTACATGGGCAGGGGAGTCAGCCCCAGCATTTT; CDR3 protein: CASSLHGQGSQPQHF
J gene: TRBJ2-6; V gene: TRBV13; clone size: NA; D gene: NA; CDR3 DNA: TGTGCCAGCAGCCCCTACTCTGGGGCCAACGTCCTGACTTTC; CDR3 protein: CASSPYSGANVLTF
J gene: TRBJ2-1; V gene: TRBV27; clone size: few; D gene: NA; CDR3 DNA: TGTGCCAGCAGGCCATATGGGGAAAATGAGCAGTTCTTC; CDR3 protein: CASRPYGENEQFF
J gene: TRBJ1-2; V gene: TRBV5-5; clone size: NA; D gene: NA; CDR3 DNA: TGTGCCAGCAGCTTGCTGGCGGATTATGGCTACACCTTC; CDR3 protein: CASSLLADYGYTF
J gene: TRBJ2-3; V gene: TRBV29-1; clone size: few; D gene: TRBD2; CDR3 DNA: TGCAGCGTACACCTTCCGGGACTAGCGGAAAGCACAGATACGCAGTATTTT; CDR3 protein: CSVHLPGLAESTDTQYF
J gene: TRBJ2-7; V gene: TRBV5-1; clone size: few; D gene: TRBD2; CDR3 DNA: TGCGCCAGCAGCTTGAGCGGGACTGGGGAGCAGTACTTC; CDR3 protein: CASSLSGTGEQYF
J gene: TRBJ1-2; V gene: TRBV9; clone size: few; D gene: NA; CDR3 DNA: TGTGCCAGCAGCGTAGAAGTTTTGGGGGGGAACTATGGCTACACCTTC; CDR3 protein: CASSVEVLGGNYGYTF
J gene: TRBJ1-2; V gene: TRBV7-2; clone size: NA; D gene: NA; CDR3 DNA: TGTGCCAGCAGCTCCTCAGGGTGGTATGGCTACACCTTC; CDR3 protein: CASSSSGWYGYTF
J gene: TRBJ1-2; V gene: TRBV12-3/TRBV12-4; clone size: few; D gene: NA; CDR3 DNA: TGTGCCAGCCGAGGTGGACGGCGTTTTAACTATGGCTACACCTTC; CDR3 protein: CASRGGRRFNYGYTF
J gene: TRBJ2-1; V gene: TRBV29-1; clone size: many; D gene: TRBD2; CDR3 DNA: TGCAGCGTTGGGGGGACTAGGAAGTACAATGAGCAGTTCTTC; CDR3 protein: CSVGGTRKYNEQFF
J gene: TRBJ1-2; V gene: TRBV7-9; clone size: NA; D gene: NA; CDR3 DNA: TGTGCCAGCAGCTTCGCGAAGGGGGATGGCTACACCTTC; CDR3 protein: CASSFAKGDGYTF
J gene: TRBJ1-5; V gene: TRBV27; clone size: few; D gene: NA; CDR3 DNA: TGTGCCAGCAGTTTAGGGTTTGGTGAAGGTGAACAGCCCCAGCATTTT; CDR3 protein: CASSLGFGEGEQPQHF
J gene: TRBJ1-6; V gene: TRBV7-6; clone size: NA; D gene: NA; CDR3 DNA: TGTGCCAGCAGCTTAGCGTGGCCAGTTGGGGATAATTCACCCCTCCACTTT; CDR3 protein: CASSLAWPVGDNSPLHF
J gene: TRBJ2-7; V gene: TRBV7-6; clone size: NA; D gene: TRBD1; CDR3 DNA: TGTGCCAGCAGCTTACGATCGGGACAGGGCTTCTCCTACGAGCAGTACTTC; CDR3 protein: CASSLRSGQGFSYEQYF
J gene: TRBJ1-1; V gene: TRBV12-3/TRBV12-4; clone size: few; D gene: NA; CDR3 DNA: TGTGCTAGCAGATTCGGGGGGCTAGCTTTCTTT; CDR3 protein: CASRFGGLAFF
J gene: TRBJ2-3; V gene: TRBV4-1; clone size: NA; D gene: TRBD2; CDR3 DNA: TGCGCCAGCAGCCTAAAGGGTCTAGCGGGAGCCACCACAGATACGCAGTATTTT; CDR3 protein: CASSLKGLAGATTDTQYF
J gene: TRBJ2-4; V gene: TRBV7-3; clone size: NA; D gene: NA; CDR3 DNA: TGTGCCAGCAGCTCGTGGACAGCGATAGCCAAAAACATTCAGTACTTC; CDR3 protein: CASSSWTAIAKNIQYF
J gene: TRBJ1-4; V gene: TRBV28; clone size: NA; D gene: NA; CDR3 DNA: TGTGCCAGCAGCCCTGGGACAATGGGAAATGAAAAACTGTTTTTT; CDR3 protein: CASSPGTMGNEKLFF
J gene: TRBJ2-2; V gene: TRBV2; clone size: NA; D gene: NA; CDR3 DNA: TGTGCCAGCAGAACCACCGGGGAGCTGTTTTTT; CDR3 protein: CASRTTGELFF
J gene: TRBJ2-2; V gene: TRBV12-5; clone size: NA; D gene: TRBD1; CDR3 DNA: TGTGCTAGTGGTTTCCCAGGACAGGGGGCAATCACCGGGGAGCTGTTTTTT; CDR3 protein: CASGFPGQGAITGELFF
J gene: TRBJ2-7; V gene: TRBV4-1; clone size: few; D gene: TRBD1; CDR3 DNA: TGCGCCAGCAGCCAGGGACAGGGAATGCTAACGAGTGAGCAGTACTTC; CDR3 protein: CASSQGQGMLTSEQYF
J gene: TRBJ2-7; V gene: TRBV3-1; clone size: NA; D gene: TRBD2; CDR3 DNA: TGTGCCAGCAGCCGCACCCTAGCGGGGAACTCCTACGAGCAGTACTTC; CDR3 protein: CASSRTLAGNSYEQYF
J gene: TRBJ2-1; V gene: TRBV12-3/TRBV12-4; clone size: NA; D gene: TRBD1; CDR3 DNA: TGTGCCAGCAGACCCCCAGGGACAGAAAAGACCTACAATGAGCAGTTCTTC; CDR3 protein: CASRPPGTEKTYNEQFF
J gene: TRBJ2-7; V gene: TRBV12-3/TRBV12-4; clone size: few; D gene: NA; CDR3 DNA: TGTGCCAGCAGTCCTCCGGGCCCAATTCAGACCTACGAGCAGTACTTC; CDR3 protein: CASSPPGPIQTYEQYF
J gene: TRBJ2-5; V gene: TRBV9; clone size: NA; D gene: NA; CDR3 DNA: TGTGCCAGCAGCGTAGATGGCGGGGTCAGCGAGACCCAGTACTTC; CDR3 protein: CASSVDGGVSETQYF
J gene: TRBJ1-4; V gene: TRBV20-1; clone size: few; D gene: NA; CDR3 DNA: TGCAGTGCTAGTGATCAGGTTCAGTGGGAAAAACTGTTTTTT; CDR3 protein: CSASDQVQWEKLFF
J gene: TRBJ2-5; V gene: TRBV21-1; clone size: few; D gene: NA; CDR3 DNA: TGTGCCAGCAGCAAAGATTCTTGGGTGGAGACCCAGTACTTC; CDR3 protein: CASSKDSWVETQYF
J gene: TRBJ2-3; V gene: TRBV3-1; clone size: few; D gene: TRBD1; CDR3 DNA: TGTGCCAGCAGCCAAATCAGGACAGGAGACCGCACAGATACGCAGTATTTT; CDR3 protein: CASSQIRTGDRTDTQYF
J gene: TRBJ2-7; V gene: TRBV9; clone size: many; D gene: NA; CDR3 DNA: TGTGCCAGCAGCGGCACCGGGACGTCCTGGCCCTACGAGCAGTACTTC; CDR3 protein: CASSGTGTSWPYEQYF
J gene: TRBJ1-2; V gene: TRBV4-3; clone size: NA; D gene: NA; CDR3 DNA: TGCGCCAGCAGCCAAGCACAGGAAACTAACTATGGCTACACCTTC; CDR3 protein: CASSQAQETNYGYTF
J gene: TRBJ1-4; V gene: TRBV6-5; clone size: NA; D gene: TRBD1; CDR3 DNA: TGTGCCAGCAGTTACTCAGGGACAGGGAATGAAAAACTGTTTTTT; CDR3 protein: CASSYSGTGNEKLFF
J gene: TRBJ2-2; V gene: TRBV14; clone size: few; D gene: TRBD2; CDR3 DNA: TGTGCCAGCAGCCAGTCGGGACTAGCGGGAGGATCGAACACCGGGGAGCTGTTTTTT; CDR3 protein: CASSQSGLAGGSNTGELFF
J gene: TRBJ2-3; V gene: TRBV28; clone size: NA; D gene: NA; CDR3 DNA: TGTGCCAGCAGTTTCCCCCGGGGGTTGAGGGAAGTAGATACGCAGTATTTT; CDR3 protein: CASSFPRGLREVDTQYF
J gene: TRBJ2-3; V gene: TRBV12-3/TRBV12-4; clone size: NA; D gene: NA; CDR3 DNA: TGTGCCAGCAGTTTCGCGATCACAGATACGCAGTATTTT; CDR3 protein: CASSFAITDTQYF
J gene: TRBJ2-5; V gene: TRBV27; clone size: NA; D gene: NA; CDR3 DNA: TGTGCCAGCACTAGAAAGCTCCGTGTCGGAGAGACCCAGTACTTC; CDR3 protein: CASTRKLRVGETQYF
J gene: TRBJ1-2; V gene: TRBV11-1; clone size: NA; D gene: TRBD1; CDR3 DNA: TGTGCCAGCAACCCAAGGACAGGGGGAACCGACGGCTACACCTTC; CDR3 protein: CASNPRTGGTDGYTF
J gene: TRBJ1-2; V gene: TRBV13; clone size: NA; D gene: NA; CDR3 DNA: TGTGCCAGCAGCTCGGGCTCGGGTGGCTACACCTTC; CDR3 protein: CASSSGSGGYTF
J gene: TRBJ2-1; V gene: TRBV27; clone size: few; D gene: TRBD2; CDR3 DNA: TGTGCCACCCACCAAGCGGGATCTCCCAATGAGCAGTTCTTC; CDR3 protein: CATHQAGSPNEQFF